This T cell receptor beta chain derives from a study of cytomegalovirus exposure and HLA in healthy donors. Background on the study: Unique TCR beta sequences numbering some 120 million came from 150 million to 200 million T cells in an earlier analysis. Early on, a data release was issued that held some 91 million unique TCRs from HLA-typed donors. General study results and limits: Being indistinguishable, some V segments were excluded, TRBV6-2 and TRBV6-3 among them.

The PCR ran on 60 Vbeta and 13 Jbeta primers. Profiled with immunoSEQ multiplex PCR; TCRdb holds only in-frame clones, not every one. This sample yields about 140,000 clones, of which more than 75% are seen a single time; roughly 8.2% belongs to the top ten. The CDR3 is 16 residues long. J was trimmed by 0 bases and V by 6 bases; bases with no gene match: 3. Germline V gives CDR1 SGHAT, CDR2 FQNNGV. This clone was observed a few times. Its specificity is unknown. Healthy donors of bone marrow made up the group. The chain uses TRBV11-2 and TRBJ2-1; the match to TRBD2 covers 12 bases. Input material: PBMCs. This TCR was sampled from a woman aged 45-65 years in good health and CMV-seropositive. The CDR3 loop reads CASSLTSGSSYNEQFF. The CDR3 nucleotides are TGTGCCAGCAGTTTGACTAGCGGGAGCTCCTACAATGAGCAGTTCTTC.